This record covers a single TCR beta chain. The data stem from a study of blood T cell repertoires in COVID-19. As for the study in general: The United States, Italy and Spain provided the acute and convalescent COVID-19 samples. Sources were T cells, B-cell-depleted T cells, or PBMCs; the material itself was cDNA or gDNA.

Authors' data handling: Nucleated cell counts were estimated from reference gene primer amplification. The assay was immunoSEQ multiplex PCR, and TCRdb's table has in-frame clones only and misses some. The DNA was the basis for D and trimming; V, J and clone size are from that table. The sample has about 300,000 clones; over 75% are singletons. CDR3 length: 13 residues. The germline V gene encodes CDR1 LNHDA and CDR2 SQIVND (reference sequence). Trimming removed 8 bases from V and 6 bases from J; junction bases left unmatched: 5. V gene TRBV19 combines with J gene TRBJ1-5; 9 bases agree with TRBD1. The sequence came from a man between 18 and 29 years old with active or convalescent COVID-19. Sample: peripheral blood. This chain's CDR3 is CASLDRGSQPQHF. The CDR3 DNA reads TGTGCCAGTCTGGACAGGGGTTCTCAGCCCCAGCATTTT.